The sequence of this TCR beta chain was determined in a study of T-cell memory formation after mild COVID-19. Findings and caveats of the study: Clones that got smaller from day 15 to 85 had even CD4/CD8, while clones growing later tipped toward CD4+. Pre-infection memory already had some responding clones, implying cross-reactive memory joined.

TCRdb called the 5' RACE reads again in MiXCR, with one record for every CDR3 protein. The sample carries some 45,000 distinct CDR3 sequences, around 25% recorded once. There are many counts of this clonotype. Its antigen is not known. This CDR3 has 15 residues. Germline V gene sequence: CDR1 MGHRA, CDR2 YSYEKL. Trimming took 0 bases from V and 0 from J, leaving 8 bases between them. This TCR was recovered from a man aged 18 to 29 who had mild COVID-19 (a few samples of this study predate the infection). Cell type and time point are not known. J is TRBJ2-5 and V is TRBV4-1; no clear D. Sequencing was done on a sample of PBMCs or a T cell subset sorted from them (not recorded which). CDR3: CASSQEDADQETQYF. In DNA, the CDR3 is TGCGCCAGCAGCCAAGAGGACGCAGACCAAGAGACCCAGTACTTC.